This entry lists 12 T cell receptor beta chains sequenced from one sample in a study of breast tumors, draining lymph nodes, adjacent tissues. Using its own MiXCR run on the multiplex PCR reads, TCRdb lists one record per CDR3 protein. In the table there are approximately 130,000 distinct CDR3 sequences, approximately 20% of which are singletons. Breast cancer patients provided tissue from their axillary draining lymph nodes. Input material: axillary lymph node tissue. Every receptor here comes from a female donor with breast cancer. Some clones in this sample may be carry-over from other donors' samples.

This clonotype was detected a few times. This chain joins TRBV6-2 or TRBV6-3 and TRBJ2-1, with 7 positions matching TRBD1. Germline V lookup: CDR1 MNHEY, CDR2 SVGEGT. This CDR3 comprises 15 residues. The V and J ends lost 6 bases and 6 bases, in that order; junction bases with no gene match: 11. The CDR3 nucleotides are TGTGCCAGCAGCTCTGGACAGGTTACTGGCAATGAGCAGTTCTTC. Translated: CASSSGQVTGNEQFF.

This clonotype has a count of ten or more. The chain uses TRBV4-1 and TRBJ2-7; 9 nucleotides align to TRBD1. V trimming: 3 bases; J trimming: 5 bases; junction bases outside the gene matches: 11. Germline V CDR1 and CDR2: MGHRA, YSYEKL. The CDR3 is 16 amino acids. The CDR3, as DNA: TGCGCCAGCAGCCAGCCCGGGACAGGGAATCTCCACGAGCAGTACTTC. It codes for CASSQPGTGNLHEQYF.

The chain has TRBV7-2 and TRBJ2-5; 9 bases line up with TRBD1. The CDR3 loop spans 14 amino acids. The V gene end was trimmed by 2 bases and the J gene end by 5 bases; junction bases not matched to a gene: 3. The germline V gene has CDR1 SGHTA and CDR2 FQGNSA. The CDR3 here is CASSLTGGWETQYF. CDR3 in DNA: TGTGCCAGCAGCTTAACAGGGGGCTGGGAGACCCAGTACTTC.

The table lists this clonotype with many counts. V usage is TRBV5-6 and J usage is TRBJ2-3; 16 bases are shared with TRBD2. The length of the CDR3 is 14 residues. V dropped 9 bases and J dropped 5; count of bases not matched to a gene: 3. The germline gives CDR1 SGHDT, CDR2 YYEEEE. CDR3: CATGTSGRGDTQYF. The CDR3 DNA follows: TGTGCCACCGGGACTAGCGGGAGGGGAGATACGCAGTATTTT.

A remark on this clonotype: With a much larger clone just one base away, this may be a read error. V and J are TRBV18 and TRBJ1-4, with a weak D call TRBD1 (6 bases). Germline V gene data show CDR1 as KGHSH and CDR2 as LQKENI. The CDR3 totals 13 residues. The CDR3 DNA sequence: TGTGCCAGCTCACCCACAGGGAGTGAAGAACTGTTTTTT. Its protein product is CASSPTGSEELFF.

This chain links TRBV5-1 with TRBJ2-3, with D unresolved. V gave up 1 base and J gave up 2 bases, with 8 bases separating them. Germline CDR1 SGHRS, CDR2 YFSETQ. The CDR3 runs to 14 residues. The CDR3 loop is CASSLNAYTDTQYF. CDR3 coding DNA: TGCGCCAGCAGCTTGAATGCTTACACAGATACGCAGTATTTT.

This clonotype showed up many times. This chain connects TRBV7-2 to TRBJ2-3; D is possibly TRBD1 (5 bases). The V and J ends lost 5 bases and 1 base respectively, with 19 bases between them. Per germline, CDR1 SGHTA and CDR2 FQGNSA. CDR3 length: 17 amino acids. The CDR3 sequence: CASSPPPQGFGTDTQYF. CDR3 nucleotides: TGTGCCAGCAGCCCGCCCCCTCAGGGATTTGGCACAGATACGCAGTATTTT.

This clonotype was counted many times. CDR3 loop: CSAETSGSLVTDTQYF. As DNA, the CDR3 is TGCAGTGCAGAGACTAGCGGGAGCCTGGTAACAGATACGCAGTATTTT. This chain joins TRBV20-1 and TRBJ2-3; 12 nucleotides match TRBD2. The CDR3 has 16 residues. The V gene end was trimmed by 6 bases and the J gene end by 3 bases; junction bases not matched to a gene: 10. Germline loops: CDR1 DFQATT, CDR2 SNEGSKA (reference sequence).

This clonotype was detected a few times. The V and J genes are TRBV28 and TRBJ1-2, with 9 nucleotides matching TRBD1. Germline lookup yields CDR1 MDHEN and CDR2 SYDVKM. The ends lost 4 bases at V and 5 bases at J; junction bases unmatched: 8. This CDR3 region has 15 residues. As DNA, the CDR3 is TGTGCCAGCAGTTCAGGACAGGGGTCCCTTTATGGCTACACCTTC. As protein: CASSSGQGSLYGYTF.

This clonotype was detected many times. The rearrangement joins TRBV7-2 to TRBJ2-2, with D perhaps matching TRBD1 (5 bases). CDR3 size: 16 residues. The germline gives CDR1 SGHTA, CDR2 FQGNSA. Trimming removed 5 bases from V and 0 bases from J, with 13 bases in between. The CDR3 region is CASSKQATANTGELFF. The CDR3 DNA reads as TGTGCCAGCAGCAAACAGGCGACCGCGAACACCGGGGAGCTGTTTTTT.

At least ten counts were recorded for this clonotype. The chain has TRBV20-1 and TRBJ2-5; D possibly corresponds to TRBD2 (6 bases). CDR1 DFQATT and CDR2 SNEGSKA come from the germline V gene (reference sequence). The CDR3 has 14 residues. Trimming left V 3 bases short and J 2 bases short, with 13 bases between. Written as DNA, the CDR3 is TGCAGTGCTAGGATTAGCGGAGATCAAGAGACCCAGTACTTC. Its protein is CSARISGDQETQYF.

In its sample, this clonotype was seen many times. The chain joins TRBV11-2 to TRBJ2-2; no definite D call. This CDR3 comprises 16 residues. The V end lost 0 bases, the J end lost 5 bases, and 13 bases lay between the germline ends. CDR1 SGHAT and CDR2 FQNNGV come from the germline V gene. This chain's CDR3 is CASSLDWLSRTGELFF. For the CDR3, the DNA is TGTGCCAGCAGCTTAGATTGGCTGAGTCGGACCGGGGAGCTGTTTTTT.